The 3 T cell receptor beta chains presented below share a single source sample, sequenced in a study of chemoradiotherapy in HPV16-positive cancers. Repertoires were generated with immunoSEQ multiplex PCR, while TCRdb's copy carries only in-frame clones and drops some. This table holds roughly 21,000 clones, 75% to 90% found once. The material sequenced was blood, taken from a patient who underwent chemoradiotherapy. The receptors here all came from a human donor with HPV-associated anogenital cancer.

This clone turned up a few times. The V and J genes are TRBV6-5 and TRBJ1-2; D unresolved. The V gene lost 4 bases and the J gene lost 2 bases, with 8 bases spanning the gap. The CDR3 has 13 amino acids. Per the germline V gene, CDR1 is MNHEY and CDR2 is SVGAGI. The CDR3 sequence: CASSSTRNYGYTF. Written as DNA, the CDR3 is TGTGCCAGCAGTTCTACACGGAACTATGGCTACACCTTC.

The CDR3 nucleotides are TGTGCCAGCCTTTACCGGGGAGGCTATGGCTACACCTTC. This encodes CASLYRGGYGYTF. The chain carries TRBV5-4 and TRBJ1-2; no reliable D call. The CDR3 length is 13 residues. V gave up 7 bases and J gave up 4 bases, with 14 bases separating them. Germline CDR1 SGHNT, CDR2 YYREEE (reference sequence). The whole variable domain, remainder taken from reference TRBV5-4 and TRBJ1-2, is ETGVTQSPTHLIKTRGQQVTLRCSSQSGHNTVSWYQQALGQGPQFIFQYYREEENGRGNFPPRFSGLQFPNYSSELNVNALELDDSALYLCASLYRGGYGYTFGSGTRLTVV.

This clone is a singleton in its sample. The DNA of the CDR3 is TGCGCCAGCAGCTTGGCAGGGGGCGGCAATCAGCCCCAGCATTTT. The encoded protein is CASSLAGGGNQPQHF. J is TRBJ1-5 and V is TRBV5-1, with 8 bases aligning to TRBD1. After removal of 0 bases from V and 2 bases from J, the junction contained 1 base not matched to a gene. The CDR3 covers 15 residues. From germline, CDR1 is SGHRS and CDR2 YFSETQ. The whole variable domain, remainder taken from reference TRBV5-1 and TRBJ1-5, is KAGVTQTPRYLIKTRGQQVTLSCSPISGHRSVSWYQQTPGQGLQFLFEYFSETQRNKGNFPGRFSGRQFSNSRSEMNVSTLELGDSALYLCASSLAGGGNQPQHFGDGTRLSIL.